This TCR beta chain was profiled in a study of T cells in Graves' hyperthyroidism and ophthalmopathy. The TCR beta CDR3 regions underwent amplification using RNA transcripts as the source. HTBI primers drove first-round RT-PCR of the TCR CDR3. MiXCR, run by TCRdb on the multiplex PCR reads, gives a single entry per CDR3 protein. The sample includes 500,000 to 700,000 distinct CDR3 sequences, 16% of them seen just once. Notes on the study in general: Ophthalmopathy was identified by the model a median 6.5 months ahead of onset. The authors' 13 V-J model separated ophthalmopathy from stable hyperthyroidism. Also found in blood were most expanded thyroid clonotypes above 0.001.

PBMCs were derived from under 13 ml fresh peripheral blood. Germline V gene data show CDR1 as LNHDA and CDR2 as SQIVND (reference sequence). V shed 5 bases, J shed 2 bases, and the junction held 10 bases outside the gene matches. The CDR3 is 17 residues long. Of note for this clonotype: Its antigen is as yet unknown.

The sequence was obtained from a woman between 18 and 29 years old with Graves' hyperthyroidism. Material: blood. This chain connects TRBV19 to TRBJ2-2; 8 positions agree with TRBD2. The CDR3: CASSLRAGAGNTGELFF. Here the CDR3 DNA reads TGTGCCAGTAGTCTCAGAGCGGGGGCCGGCAACACCGGGGAGCTGTTTTTT.